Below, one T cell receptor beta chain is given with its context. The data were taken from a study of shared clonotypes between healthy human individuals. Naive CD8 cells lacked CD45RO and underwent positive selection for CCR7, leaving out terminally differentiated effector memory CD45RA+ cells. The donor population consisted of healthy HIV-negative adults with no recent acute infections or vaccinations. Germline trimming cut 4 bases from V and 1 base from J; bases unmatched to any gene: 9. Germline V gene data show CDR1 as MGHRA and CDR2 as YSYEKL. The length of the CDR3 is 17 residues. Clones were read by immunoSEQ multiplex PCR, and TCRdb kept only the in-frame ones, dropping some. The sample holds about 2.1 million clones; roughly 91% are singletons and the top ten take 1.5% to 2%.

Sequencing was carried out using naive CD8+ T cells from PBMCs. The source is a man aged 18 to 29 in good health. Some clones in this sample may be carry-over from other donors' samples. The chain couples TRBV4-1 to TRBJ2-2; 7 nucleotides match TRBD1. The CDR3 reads CASSPRTGRRNTGELFF. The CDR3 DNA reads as TGCGCCAGCAGCCCACGGACAGGACGGAGGAACACCGGGGAGCTGTTTTTT.